The 4 T cell receptor beta chains below come from one sample, sequenced in a study of blood T cell repertoires in COVID-19. Profiling relied on immunoSEQ multiplex PCR, and the TCRdb table lists in-frame clones only, not all of them. The table has over 300,000 clones, nearly 90% seen once; the top ten hold about 7%. Material: peripheral blood. All receptors come from a man aged 18 to 29 with active or convalescent COVID-19.

The rearrangement links TRBV5-4 to TRBJ2-5; 8 nucleotides match TRBD1. The germline V gene has CDR1 SGHNT and CDR2 YYREEE (reference sequence). With 0 bases clipped from V and 5 bases from J, the junction kept 6 bases outside the gene matches. This CDR3 is 15 amino acids long. The CDR3 DNA reads as TGTGCCAGCAGCTTGGACAGGGGGGACGGGGAGACCCAGTACTTC. Translating gives CASSLDRGDGETQYF.

The J gene is TRBJ2-5, the V gene TRBV7-6; the D is unclear. V dropped 1 base and J dropped 8 bases, with 8 bases sitting between them. The CDR3 sequence is 12 residues long. Germline V CDR1 and CDR2: SGHVS, FNYEAQ. The CDR3 is CASSLGLATQYF. The DNA of the CDR3 is TGTGCCAGCAGCTTAGGACTCGCTACCCAGTACTTC.

This chain links TRBV18 with TRBJ1-2; 8 bases agree with TRBD1. Trimming cost V 6 bases and J 4 bases; bases outside gene matches: 13. This CDR3 region has 16 residues. CDR1 is KGHSH and CDR2 is LQKENI in the germline V gene. The CDR3 nucleotides are TGTGCCAGCTCCCAACTTCCGGACAGGGAGCTCTATGGCTACACCTTC. Translated: CASSQLPDRELYGYTF.

V is TRBV7-8 and J is TRBJ1-3, with D possibly matching TRBD1 (6 bases). Looked up from germline, CDR1 is SGHVS and CDR2 is FQNEAQ. V was shortened by 0 bases and J by 0 bases, with 15 bases between the two germline ends. This CDR3 has 18 residues. The CDR3 loop is CASSLAKIGQSSGNTIYF. The CDR3, as DNA: TGTGCCAGCAGCTTAGCCAAAATAGGACAGAGCTCTGGAAACACCATATATTTT.